This T cell receptor (beta chain) comes out of a study of blood T cells in healthy people across ages. Study outcomes and limitations: Researchers said unsorted PBMCs prevented a conclusive naive versus antigen-experienced comparison. Investigators viewed diversity estimates from one million T cells as underestimates, the study reported.

V lost 11 bases and J lost 2, with 21 bases in between. CDR1 is MDHEN and CDR2 is SYDVKM in the germline V gene. The CDR3 totals 16 residues. Together with a sample-barcoded 5' primer, a J-beta primer mix was included in a second PCR lasting roughly 6 to 12 cycles. A 12-random-nucleotide template-switch adaptor tagged each cDNA molecule. MiXCR, run by TCRdb on the 5' RACE reads, gives a single entry per CDR3 protein. The sample holds about 670,000 distinct CDR3 sequences, about 50% seen once. This clonotype has only a few counts. Its specificity is not known. Sequenced input: blood. The genes are TRBV28 and TRBJ2-2; the D gene is possibly TRBD2 (6 bases). The source of this sequence is a woman of 80 years or more in good health. Written as DNA, the CDR3 is TGTGCCGGGGGAGGAGTTCGTACGGGAAACACCGGGGAGCTGTTTTTT. Protein product: CAGGGVRTGNTGELFF.